This passage covers 20 T cell receptor beta chains from one sample sequenced in a study of T cell responses to AZD1222 COVID-19 vaccine. The method was immunoSEQ multiplex PCR; TCRdb's version includes in-frame clones alone and lacks a portion of them. The profile covers over 130,000 clones, with roughly 90% appearing a single time and approximately 1.8% taken by the ten largest. Sequences were derived from peripheral blood, sampled 28 days after the second AZD1222 dose. The source of these receptors is an adult who received the AZD1222 COVID-19 vaccine.

This chain joins TRBV30 and TRBJ2-2; TRBD1 agrees at 10 bases. The CDR3 consists of 13 residues. Trimming took 5 bases from V and 5 from J; bases not matched to a gene: 2. CDR1 and CDR2 from the germline V gene are GTSNPN and SVGIG (reference sequence). CDR3 in amino acids: CAWPGQGTGELFF. DNA of the CDR3: TGTGCCTGGCCGGGACAGGGGACCGGGGAGCTGTTTTTT.

The chain is built from TRBV5-6 and TRBJ1-1; D is perhaps TRBD1 (5 bases). CDR3 length: 15 residues. Germline V gene lookup returns CDR1 SGHDT and CDR2 YYEEEE. V was trimmed by 6 bases and J by 1 base, leaving 16 bases between them. As DNA, the CDR3 is TGTGCCAGCACCCCATCTACGCAGGGGAACACTGAAGCTTTCTTT. Encoded protein: CASTPSTQGNTEAFF.

This chain uses TRBV11-2 with TRBJ2-7; D call uncertain. With 4 bases removed from V and 7 bases from J, the gap between germline ends came to 8 bases. Per the germline V gene, CDR1 is SGHAT and CDR2 is FQNNGV. The CDR3 is 11 amino acids. This CDR3 reads CASSSTREQYF. The CDR3 nucleotides read TGTGCCAGCAGCTCTACTCGGGAGCAGTACTTC.

The V and J genes are TRBV11-2 and TRBJ1-1; 7 positions agree with TRBD1. The CDR3 sequence is 16 residues long. Germline V gives CDR1 SGHAT, CDR2 FQNNGV. The junction had 15 bases not matched to a gene; V was cut back by 5 bases and J by 6 bases. The CDR3 sequence: CASSQQTGSRRAEAFF. DNA for the CDR3: TGTGCCAGCAGCCAACAGACAGGGAGCAGAAGGGCTGAAGCTTTCTTT.

The chain has TRBV6-1 and TRBJ1-5; possibly TRBD1 for D (6 bases). This CDR3 contains 19 residues. Trimming took 3 bases from V and 0 from J, leaving 21 bases between them. Germline-derived CDR1 and CDR2 are MNHNS and SASEGT. CDR3 region: CASSDYGGRSWGSNQPQHF. CDR3 coding DNA: TGTGCCAGCAGTGATTACGGGGGCAGAAGTTGGGGTAGCAATCAGCCCCAGCATTTT.

This chain uses TRBV19 with TRBJ2-3; D remains ambiguous. The CDR3 sequence is 12 residues long. Germline lookup yields CDR1 LNHDA and CDR2 SQIVND (reference sequence). With 5 bases removed from V and 7 bases from J, the gap between germline ends came to 10 bases. In nucleotides, the CDR3 is TGTGCCAGTAGTCTTCAAGGAAATACGCAGTATTTT. Amino acid sequence: CASSLQGNTQYF.

The chain joins TRBV7-2 to TRBJ1-4, with a possible D match to TRBD1 (6 bases). This CDR3 contains 15 residues. Deletions cut 3 bases from V and 4 bases from J, with 12 bases between. The germline CDR1 and CDR2 sequences are SGHTA and FQGNSA. CDR3 residues: CASSFSVGGNEKLFF. CDR3 coding DNA: TGTGCCAGCAGCTTTTCGGTAGGGGGTAATGAAAAACTGTTTTTT.

The gene calls are TRBV28 and TRBJ1-6; the D is unclear. V lost 6 bases and J 2 bases, leaving 8 bases between the germline ends. The germline CDR1 and CDR2 sequences are MDHEN and SYDVKM. This CDR3 contains 14 residues. The CDR3, as DNA: TGTGCCAGCAGCCCTTCGACCTATAATTCACCCCTCCACTTT. Protein: CASSPSTYNSPLHF.

The chain is built from TRBV7-9 and TRBJ2-3; D is unresolved. Germline V gene data show CDR1 as SEHNR and CDR2 as FQNEAQ (reference sequence). The CDR3 runs to 14 residues. V lost 7 bases and J 2 bases, leaving 13 bases between the germline ends. The CDR3 protein is CASTPGTDTDTQYF. As DNA, the CDR3 is TGTGCCAGCACCCCCGGCACAGACACAGATACGCAGTATTTT.

The V call is TRBV29-1, the J call TRBJ2-7, with D possibly matching TRBD1 (5 bases). The CDR3 sequence is 14 residues long. Per germline, CDR1 SQVTM and CDR2 ANQGSEA. Trimming pared 7 bases from V and 3 bases from J, leaving 19 bases between. The CDR3 DNA is TGCAGCGCAATACCCCAGGGCGCGGACTACGAGCAGTACTTC. This translates into CSAIPQGADYEQYF.

The chain uses TRBV3-1 (or the pseudogene TRBV3-2) and TRBJ2-7, with TRBD1 matching over 10 bases. V lost 1 base, J lost 6 bases, and 9 bases stayed unmatched. The CDR3 extends over 16 amino acids. The germline V gene encodes CDR1 LGHDT and CDR2 YNNKEL (reference sequence). The CDR3 nucleotides are TGTGCCAGCAGCCAAGCAGGACTTGGACAGGGGGGCGAGCAGTACTTC. Translating it yields CASSQAGLGQGGEQYF.

This rearrangement joins TRBV19 to TRBJ2-5, with 8 positions matching TRBD1. In germline, CDR1 is LNHDA, CDR2 SQIVND (reference sequence). V was pared by 5 bases and J by 1 base, with 6 bases of the junction left unmatched. This CDR3 has 15 residues. This CDR3 is CASSDGTGGQETQYF. CDR3 DNA sequence: TGTGCCAGTAGTGATGGGACAGGAGGCCAAGAGACCCAGTACTTC.

The chain employs TRBV18 and TRBJ2-7, with D perhaps matching TRBD1 (7 bases). The ends were cut back, 3 bases at V and 6 bases at J, with 21 bases in the middle. Germline values: CDR1 KGHSH, CDR2 LQKENI. The CDR3 is 16 amino acids. The CDR3 DNA sequence: TGTGCCAGCTCACCTCGGGCCGGAGGGGGCCCTGGCGAGCAGTACTTC. Protein sequence: CASSPRAGGGPGEQYF.

V and J are TRBV19 and TRBJ2-2; maybe TRBD1 (5 bases). CDR3 length equals 15 residues. Germline V lookup: CDR1 LNHDA, CDR2 SQIVND (reference sequence). V dropped 4 bases and J dropped 1 base, with 10 bases sitting between them. Here the CDR3 reads CASSTGHQNTGELFF. The CDR3 DNA is TGTGCCAGTAGTACCGGACATCAGAACACCGGGGAGCTGTTTTTT.

J is TRBJ1-6 and V is TRBV11-2; 8 nucleotides align to TRBD1. The CDR3 loop spans 17 amino acids. Germline values: CDR1 SGHAT, CDR2 FQNNGV. Trimming at V came to 5 bases and at J to 7 bases, leaving 13 bases not matched to a gene. CDR3 nucleotide sequence: TGTGCCAGCAGCCTAAACGCGGGACAGGTCTTAAATTCACCCCTCCACTTT. Protein: CASSLNAGQVLNSPLHF.

The gene calls are TRBV6-5 and TRBJ2-3; D is tentatively TRBD1 or TRBD2 (7 bases each). CDR1 is MNHEY and CDR2 is SVGAGI in the germline V gene. V was cut by 8 bases and J by 4 bases, with 13 bases left in between. The CDR3 totals 13 residues. The CDR3 region has the DNA TGTGCCAGCCAGGGGGGGCTCGCAGATACGCAGTATTTT. As protein: CASQGGLADTQYF.

A note on this clone: Distinct nucleotide sequences in the sample also encode this CDR3. This chain uses TRBV18 with TRBJ2-5; D call uncertain. CDR1 is KGHSH and CDR2 is LQKENI in the germline V gene. With 3 bases removed from V and 5 bases from J, the gap between germline ends came to 10 bases. This CDR3 comprises 13 residues. This CDR3 is CASSPTPRETQYF. CDR3 DNA: TGTGCCAGCTCACCGACCCCCAGGGAGACCCAGTACTTC.

The table lists this clone with a count of one. The chain joins TRBV28 to TRBJ1-5; 7 bases map to TRBD1. The CDR3 length is 17 residues. The junction had 16 bases not matched to a gene; V was cut back by 4 bases and J by 7 bases. CDR1 is MDHEN and CDR2 is SYDVKM in the germline V gene. DNA of the CDR3: TGTGCCAGCAGTTCCCTGGACAGGAGGGATTCCGAACAGCCCCAGCATTTT. Its protein product is CASSSLDRRDSEQPQHF.

This chain connects TRBV11-2 to TRBJ2-1; D possibly corresponds to TRBD1 (5 bases). Deletions cut 2 bases from V and 7 bases from J, with 9 bases between. CDR1 is SGHAT and CDR2 is FQNNGV in the germline V gene. This CDR3 comprises 13 residues. The CDR3 loop reads CASSLPGINEQFF. DNA for the CDR3: TGTGCCAGCAGCTTACCAGGGATTAATGAGCAGTTCTTC.

The rearrangement uses TRBV10-3 and TRBJ2-5; 9 positions match TRBD2. Trimming removed 4 bases from V and 3 bases from J; junction bases left unmatched: 6. Germline V gene lookup returns CDR1 ENHRY and CDR2 SYGVKD. This CDR3 has 15 residues. The CDR3 sequence is CAISAASGAKETQYF. Here the CDR3 DNA reads TGTGCCATCAGTGCCGCTAGCGGGGCGAAAGAGACCCAGTACTTC.